The T cell receptor beta chain under discussion was sequenced for a study of T cells in Graves' hyperthyroidism and ophthalmopathy. Overall study: At the time of initial diagnosis and before any treatment, peripheral blood was collected. General study findings and limits: Most clonotypes that expanded in the thyroid above 0.001 also showed up in blood. Ophthalmopathy was model-predicted a median roughly 6.2 months pre-onset.

The V gene end was trimmed by 5 bases and the J gene end by 0 bases; junction bases not matched to a gene: 6. This CDR3 is 15 amino acids long. Germline V gene lookup returns CDR1 LNHDA and CDR2 SQIVND (reference sequence). This clonotype was detected ten times or more. Its matching antigen is unknown. Diagnoses were established using clinical symptoms, serum thyroxine and TRAb, thyroid ultrasound and orbital computed tomography. The investigators amplified TCR beta CDR3 regions from RNA transcripts. HTBI primers were employed in a first-round RT-PCR of the TCR CDR3. TCRdb re-called the multiplex PCR reads through MiXCR, storing one row per CDR3 protein. This table has 350,000 or so distinct CDR3 sequences, 15% to 20% appearing once.

The origin of this receptor is a woman aged 40 to 50 with Graves' ophthalmopathy. Source material: blood. This rearrangement joins TRBV19 to TRBJ2-7; TRBD1 agrees at 8 bases. CDR3 DNA sequence: TGTGCCAGTAGTGACGGACAGGGAACCTCCTACGAGCAGTACTTC. Translated: CASSDGQGTSYEQYF.